These 15 T cell receptor beta chains share one sample of origin, sequenced in a study of sequential checkpoint blockade in melanoma. Treatment meaning: randomized to nivolumab then ipilimumab (arm A) or the reverse (arm B). The repertoire was sequenced with immunoSEQ multiplex PCR; TCRdb's copy has only in-frame clones and lacks some. The data show 27,000 or so clones, with about three quarters seen just once and approximately 23% held by the top ten. The sequenced sample was CD8+ T cells sorted from blood (inferred from file names), obtained from a patient given nivolumab and ipilimumab in sequence. The receptors were gathered from a human donor with melanoma.

Regarding this clone: The same CDR3 also results from other DNA sequences found in this sample. The chain is built from TRBV6-4 and TRBJ2-3; TRBD2 aligns across 10 bases. This CDR3 has 16 amino acids. J gave up 2 bases and V 2 bases, and 4 bases lay outside the gene matches. Germline CDR1 is MRHNA and CDR2 is SNTAGT. CDR3 bases: TGTGCCAGCAGTGACGCAGCGGGAGGGTCCACAGATACGCAGTATTTT. This gives the protein CASSDAAGGSTDTQYF.

This chain connects TRBV28 to TRBJ2-5, with TRBD2 as a possible D gene (5 bases). The DNA end is a closer match to TRBJ2-7, so the J assignment may be wrong. CDR1 and CDR2 from the germline V gene are MDHEN and SYDVKM. The CDR3 contains 13 residues. Here the CDR3 reads CASSPGINYEQYF. The CDR3 bases are TGTGCCAGCAGTCCCGGGATAAACTACGAGCAGTACTTC.

V gene TRBV7-9 combines with J gene TRBJ2-1, with TRBD1 matching 9 bases. The CDR3 runs to 15 residues. CDR1 SEHNR and CDR2 FQNEAQ come from the germline V gene (reference sequence). Trimming took 1 base from V and 7 from J; bases not matched to a gene: 5. The chain's CDR3 is CASSLETGGWNEQFF. The DNA for the CDR3 is TGTGCCAGCAGCTTAGAGACAGGGGGTTGGAATGAGCAGTTCTTC.

V and J are TRBV6-5 and TRBJ1-3; 7 bases match TRBD1. Germline trimming cut 10 bases from V and 0 bases from J; bases unmatched to any gene: 6. The CDR3 extends over 14 amino acids. Germline V gene data show CDR1 as MNHEY and CDR2 as SVGAGI. The CDR3 region is CAIGQVGSGNTIYF. The CDR3 nucleotides read TGTGCCATAGGACAGGTCGGCTCTGGAAACACCATATATTTT.

This clone occurred a few times. J is TRBJ1-5 and V is TRBV19; 10 bases agree with TRBD1. Losses at the gene ends were 3 bases for V and 1 base for J; bases not matched to a gene: 3. Germline V gene lookup returns CDR1 LNHDA and CDR2 SQIVND (reference sequence). This CDR3 has 16 residues. CDR3 in amino acids: CASSILDRGSNQPQHF. CDR3 DNA sequence: TGTGCCAGTAGTATCTTGGACAGGGGGAGCAATCAGCCCCAGCATTTT.

The rearrangement uses TRBV6-5 and TRBJ2-6, with D unclear. The CDR3 has 14 amino acids. Per the germline V gene, CDR1 is MNHEY and CDR2 is SVGAGI. V lost 5 bases, J lost 1 base, and 6 bases lay in between. CDR3 coding DNA: TGTGCCAGCAGTCCCTTTTCTGGGGCCAACGTCCTGACTTTC. This gives the protein CASSPFSGANVLTF.

J is TRBJ2-1 and V is TRBV7-3; D is perhaps TRBD1 (6 bases). In germline, CDR1 is SGHTA, CDR2 FQGTGA. The V gene lost 5 bases and the J gene lost 10 bases, with 21 bases spanning the gap. This CDR3 is 15 amino acids long. The CDR3 spells CASSTLGGPNEEQFF. CDR3 DNA: TGTGCCAGCAGCACCTTAGGGGGACCCAATGAGGAGCAGTTCTTC.

The chain carries TRBV28 and TRBJ2-5; 13 nucleotides line up with TRBD2. This CDR3 contains 16 residues. Germline-derived CDR1 and CDR2 are MDHEN and SYDVKM. V lost 3 bases and J lost 3; bases outside the gene matches: 4. The CDR3 region has the DNA TGTGCCAGCAGTTTGGGACTAGCGGGGTCGGAAGAGACCCAGTACTTC. This gives the protein CASSLGLAGSEETQYF.

The gene calls are TRBV5-1 and TRBJ2-3, with 7 bases matching TRBD1. The CDR3 is made up of 11 amino acids. The germline V gene has CDR1 SGHRS and CDR2 YFSETQ. J gave up 14 bases and V 4 bases, and 7 bases lay outside the gene matches. The CDR3 DNA reads TGCGCCAGCAGCGGCCCGGGACAGAGGTATTTT. Encoded protein: CASSGPGQRYF.

The chain couples TRBV29-1 to TRBJ2-7; 8 bases map to TRBD1. Germline V CDR1 and CDR2: SQVTM, ANQGSEA. The V gene end was trimmed by 4 bases and the J gene end by 2 bases; junction bases not matched to a gene: 10. The CDR3 is made up of 15 amino acids. The CDR3 DNA reads TGCAGCGTTGTAGGAGGGACAGGCGCCCCCTACGAGCAGTACTTC. Residues: CSVVGGTGAPYEQYF.

This clone was recorded a few times. The same CDR3 arises from other DNA sequences in this sample as well. This chain joins TRBV4-1 and TRBJ2-2, with a possible D match to TRBD1 (6 bases). This CDR3 spans 16 amino acids. The germline gives CDR1 MGHRA, CDR2 YSYEKL. Trimming stripped 1 base from V and 1 base from J, with 10 bases between. The CDR3 sequence is CASSQGQGLNTGELFF. The CDR3 coding sequence is TGCGCCAGCAGCCAAGGTCAGGGGCTGAACACCGGGGAGCTGTTTTTT.

The chain recombines TRBV2 with TRBJ2-3, with 7 bases lining up with TRBD2. Germline V CDR1 and CDR2: SNHLY, FYNNEI. V lost 4 bases to trimming and J lost 3 bases; unmatched junction nucleotides: 7. This CDR3 spans 15 amino acids. CDR3 coding DNA: TGTGCCAGCAGTGGAGGGCGGGAGTTTACAGATACGCAGTATTTT. It is translated as CASSGGREFTDTQYF.

This clone was picked up a small number of times. The J gene is TRBJ2-7, the V gene TRBV27; D is perhaps TRBD1 (5 bases). V dropped 2 bases and J dropped 6 bases, with 8 bases sitting between them. This CDR3 is 12 amino acids long. Germline CDR1 MNHEY, CDR2 SMNVEV (reference sequence). CDR3 DNA sequence: TGTGCCAGCAGTTTAAATGGGGCCGAGCAGTACTTC. It specifies CASSLNGAEQYF.

The rearrangement links TRBV2 to TRBJ2-5; 10 nucleotides match TRBD2. The end of the DNA is better explained by TRBJ2-7, so the J call may be wrong. The germline V gene has CDR1 SNHLY and CDR2 FYNNEI. CDR3 length: 14 residues. The DNA of the CDR3 is TGTGCCAGCAGTGAGGGCCTAGCGGGGGACGAGCAGTACTTC. This translates into CASSEGLAGDEQYF.

The V call is TRBV11-2, the J call TRBJ2-7; 10 bases are shared with TRBD2. Germline V lookup: CDR1 SGHAT, CDR2 FQNNGV. V lost 1 base, J lost 5 bases, and 5 bases stayed unmatched. This CDR3 has 15 amino acids. The CDR3: CASSLASGSRHEQYF. The CDR3 region has the DNA TGTGCCAGCAGCTTAGCTAGCGGGAGTCGACACGAGCAGTACTTC.